These 14 T cell receptor beta chains were sequenced from one sample in a study of Graves' ophthalmopathy and Graves' hyperthyroidism. For repertoire sequencing, the TCR beta CDR3 regions were amplified from RNA transcripts. RT-PCR was first run with HTBI primers, then multiplex PCR in a second round. TCRdb independently ran MiXCR on the multiplex PCR reads; one entry per CDR3 protein. The sample records about 1.2 million distinct CDR3 sequences, around a third being singletons. The sample taken for sequencing was peripheral blood or thyroid tissue (not recorded which). These receptor sequences come from an adult man with Graves' hyperthyroidism.

This clonotype appeared many times. V and J are TRBV7-2 and TRBJ1-6; D may be TRBD1 (5 bases). V lost 5 bases and J lost 7, with 12 bases in between. This CDR3 region has 14 residues. Germline CDR1 SGHTA, CDR2 FQGNSA. The CDR3 protein is CASSRGTGNSPLHF. The CDR3 region has the DNA TGTGCCAGCAGCCGCGGGACGGGCAATTCACCCCTCCACTTT.

This clonotype showed up just a few times. J is TRBJ1-6 and V is TRBV7-2; D gene unclear. The CDR3 contains 16 residues. CDR1 and CDR2 (germline): SGHTA, FQGNSA. Trimming removed 6 bases at V and 0 bases at J, with 12 bases between. In nucleotides, the CDR3 is TGTGCCAGCAGTACGGCCGGGAGCTCCTATAATTCACCCCTCCACTTT. It codes for CASSTAGSSYNSPLHF.

J is TRBJ1-5 and V is TRBV12-3 or TRBV12-4; possibly TRBD1 for D (6 bases). V was shortened by 5 bases and J by 9 bases, with 11 bases between the two germline ends. This CDR3 has 12 residues. The CDR3 reads CASSALGGPQHF. The DNA of the CDR3 is TGTGCCAGCAGTGCCCTAGGGGGGCCCCAGCATTTT.

The chain employs TRBV24-1 and TRBJ1-1; no firm D call. Trimming removed 4 bases at V and 3 bases at J, with 14 bases between. Per the germline V gene, CDR1 is KGHDR and CDR2 is SFDVKD. CDR3 length: 15 amino acids. DNA for the CDR3: TGTGCCACCAGTGAAGGAGGGCCCAGACACACTGAAGCTTTCTTT. Residues: CATSEGGPRHTEAFF.

This clonotype was seen more than once but under ten times. CDR3 nucleotides: TGTGCCAGCAGTTACGGTGGGAACGAGCAGTACTTC. Its translation: CASSYGGNEQYF. This sequence joins TRBV6-5 and TRBJ2-7; D is ambiguous. This CDR3 is 12 amino acids long. Trimming cost V 2 bases and J 5 bases, with 7 bases left between them. Germline V CDR1 and CDR2: MNHEY, SVGAGI.

This clonotype showed up just once. This chain's CDR3 is CASSLTSPATATNEKLFF. The DNA for the CDR3 is TGTGCCAGCAGCTTGACATCCCCCGCGACAGCAACTAATGAAAAACTGTTTTTT. The chain employs TRBV11-2 and TRBJ1-4, with D tentatively TRBD1 (5 bases). Trimming removed 3 bases from V and 0 bases from J, with 17 bases in between. Germline CDR1 SGHAT, CDR2 FQNNGV. This CDR3 contains 18 residues. Full variable domain (remainder filled in from reference TRBV11-2 and TRBJ1-4): EAGVAQSPRYKIIEKRQSVAFWCNPISGHATLYWYQQILGQGPKLLIQFQNNGVVDDSQLPKDRFSAERLKGVDSTLKIQPAKLEDSAVYLCASSLTSPATATNEKLFFGSGTQLSVL.

This clonotype appeared a few times. This sequence joins TRBV7-9 and TRBJ1-2; TRBD1 matches 12 bases. J lost 5 bases, V lost 6 bases, and 13 bases had no gene match. The CDR3 has 17 residues. Germline V gene sequence: CDR1 SEHNR, CDR2 FQNEAQ (reference sequence). The CDR3 DNA follows: TGTGCCAGCAGTTCCCCGGGACAGGGGGCGCAGCGTTATGGCTACACCTTC. This gives the protein CASSSPGQGAQRYGYTF.

V and J are TRBV12-3 or TRBV12-4 and TRBJ1-1; no clear D. The CDR3 sequence is 11 residues long. Trimming pared 3 bases from V and 6 bases from J, leaving 5 bases between. CDR3 sequence: CASSLIPEAFF. CDR3 bases: TGTGCCAGCAGTTTGATCCCTGAAGCTTTCTTT.

The V and J genes are TRBV28 and TRBJ2-7; TRBD1 might be the D (6 bases). Germline V CDR1 and CDR2: MDHEN, SYDVKM. CDR3 length: 14 amino acids. The V gene lost 6 bases and the J gene lost 2 bases, with 14 bases spanning the gap. CDR3 residues: CASSGTPSAYEQYF. The CDR3 nucleotides read TGTGCCAGCAGCGGGACACCCTCCGCCTACGAGCAGTACTTC.

This clonotype was detected many times. V and J are TRBV2 and TRBJ1-6; D gene ambiguous. This CDR3 is built from 13 residues. V dropped 2 bases and J dropped 10 bases, with 9 bases sitting between them. Germline V gene sequence: CDR1 SNHLY, CDR2 FYNNEI. The CDR3 protein is CASSEYKVSPLHF. CDR3 in DNA: TGTGCCAGCAGTGAATACAAGGTCTCACCCCTCCACTTT.

The sample holds many counts of this clonotype. The chain employs TRBV11-2 and TRBJ2-5; TRBD1 matches 10 bases. The V gene end was trimmed by 9 bases and the J gene end by 4 bases; junction bases not matched to a gene: 14. This CDR3 spans 16 amino acids. The V gene's germline CDR1 is SGHAT and CDR2 FQNNGV. The CDR3 nucleotides are TGTGCCAGTGACGTGGGTGACAGGGGGCGTGGAGAGACCCAGTACTTC. It codes for CASDVGDRGRGETQYF.

This clonotype was detected ten times or more. The chain uses TRBV20-1 and TRBJ1-5; tentative D call: TRBD1 (5 bases). The CDR3 contains 12 residues. Germline V gives CDR1 DFQATT, CDR2 SNEGSKA (reference sequence). Trimming left V 7 bases short and J 7 bases short, with 14 bases between. In DNA form, the CDR3 reads TGCAGTGTCCGAAGCCAGGGACAGCCCCAGCATTTT. Its protein is CSVRSQGQPQHF.

The gene calls are TRBV7-9 and TRBJ2-7; the D is unclear. Germline assignment: CDR1 SEHNR and CDR2 FQNEAQ (reference sequence). The length of the CDR3 is 15 residues. With 5 bases removed from V and 7 bases from J, the gap between germline ends came to 21 bases. CDR3 nucleotides: TGTGCCAGCAGCCCCGGCGATCGGTTTAATGAAGAGCAGTACTTC. Translation: CASSPGDRFNEEQYF.

This clonotype was detected ten times or more. The chain links TRBV7-6 to TRBJ2-7; D call uncertain. The CDR3 spans 13 residues. V lost 5 bases, J lost 4 bases, and 12 bases lay in between. The germline gives CDR1 SGHVS, CDR2 FNYEAQ. Here the CDR3 reads CASSLKGEYEQYF. In DNA form, the CDR3 reads TGTGCCAGCAGCCTAAAGGGCGAGTACGAGCAGTACTTC.